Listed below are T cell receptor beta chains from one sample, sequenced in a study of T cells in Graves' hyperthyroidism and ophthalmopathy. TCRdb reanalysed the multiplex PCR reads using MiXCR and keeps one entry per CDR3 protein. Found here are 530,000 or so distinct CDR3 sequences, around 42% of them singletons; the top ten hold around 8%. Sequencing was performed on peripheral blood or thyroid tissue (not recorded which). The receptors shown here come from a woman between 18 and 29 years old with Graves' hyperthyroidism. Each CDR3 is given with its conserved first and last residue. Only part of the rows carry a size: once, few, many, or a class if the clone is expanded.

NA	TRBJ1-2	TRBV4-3	CASSHPGNYGYTF
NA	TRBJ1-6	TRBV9	CASSVADGGTGVSPLHF
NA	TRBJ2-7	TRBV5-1	CASSLMAGTDEQYF
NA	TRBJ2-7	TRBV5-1	CASRNDLGDSYEQYF
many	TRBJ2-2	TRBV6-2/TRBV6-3	CASSWHANTGELFF
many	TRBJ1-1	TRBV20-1	CSASVADSMNTEAFF
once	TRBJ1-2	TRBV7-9	CASTSRDRAGVNGYTF
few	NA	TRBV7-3	CASSSPGGRGYNEQFF
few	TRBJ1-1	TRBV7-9	CASSPFGVNEQFF
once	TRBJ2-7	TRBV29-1	CSVARGGFYEQYF
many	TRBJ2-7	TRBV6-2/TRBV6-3	CASGPGLATGYEQYF
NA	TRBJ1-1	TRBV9	CASNLGENTEAFF
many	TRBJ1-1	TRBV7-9	CASSSWQRNTEAFF
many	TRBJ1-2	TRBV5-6	CASSLGPGKKYGYTF
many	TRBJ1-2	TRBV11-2	CASSLDPAASTRGYTF
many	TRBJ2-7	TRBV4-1	CASSQAQALGEQYF
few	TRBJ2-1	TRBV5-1	CASSPTGTRAPEQFF
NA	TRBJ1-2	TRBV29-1	CSVEDRAGGYGYTF
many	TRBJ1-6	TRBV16	CASSHGYRGSPLHF
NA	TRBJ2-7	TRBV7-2	CASSPAGTDAYEQYF
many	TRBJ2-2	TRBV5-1	CASSLDRPTGELFF